This T cell receptor (beta chain) was profiled in a study of OX40 agonist ivuxolimab in advanced cancers. On the study more broadly: An agonistic human IgG2 monoclonal antibody against OX40 (CD134) was given. Ivuxolimab doses were 0.01, 0.1, 0.3, 1.5, 3 or 10 mg/kg every 2 weeks. Head and neck, renal cell, melanoma or hepatocellular carcinoma were the cancers that dose-escalation patients had.

CDR3 length: 19 amino acids. The trim removed 6 bases at V and 0 bases at J, leaving 15 bases unmatched. Per germline, CDR1 SEHNR and CDR2 FQNEAQ (reference sequence). Clones were read by immunoSEQ multiplex PCR, and TCRdb kept only the in-frame ones, dropping some. The profile shows around 60,000 clones, roughly 87% of them singletons. Regarding the study as a whole: Relative to CD4+ cells, CD8+ T cells on average had more expanded clones.

With respect to this clone: The antigen is not known.

Sample: CD4+ or CD8+ T cells sorted from blood, taken in a trial of the OX40 agonist ivuxolimab. The source of this sequence is an adult with an advanced solid tumor such as melanoma, head and neck, liver or kidney cancer. V usage is TRBV7-9 and J usage is TRBJ2-3; 10 bases are shared with TRBD2. DNA for the CDR3: TGTGCCAGCAGTACCCCCTATAGCGGGAGGCACCAGAGCACAGATACGCAGTATTTT. It is translated as CASSTPYSGRHQSTDTQYF.